This entry lists 29 T cell receptor beta chains sequenced from one sample in a study of control samples from healthy donors and cancer patients. Repertoires were generated with immunoSEQ multiplex PCR, while TCRdb's copy carries only in-frame clones and drops some. The sample contains fewer than 90,000 clones, roughly 90% of which appear only once. The material sequenced was PBMCs. The receptors come from an older woman with head and neck cancer.

The table lists this clone with a count of one. The rearrangement uses TRBV3-1 (or the pseudogene TRBV3-2) and TRBJ2-2; D perhaps matches TRBD2 (6 bases). The V end was cut by 4 bases, the J end by 8 bases, with 11 bases between. The CDR3 runs to 13 residues. Looked up from germline, CDR1 is LGHDT and CDR2 is YNNKEL (reference sequence). Here the CDR3 DNA reads TGTGCCAGCAGCCGGAGGAGGGCGGGGGAGCTGTTTTTT. Protein product: CASSRRRAGELFF.

The chain employs TRBV18 and TRBJ1-4; D remains ambiguous. Trimming stripped 5 bases from V and 6 bases from J, with 7 bases between. In germline, CDR1 is KGHSH, CDR2 LQKENI. The CDR3 contains 12 residues. The CDR3 DNA follows: TGTGCCAGCTCAGGTTTACATGAAAAACTGTTTTTT. Translating gives CASSGLHEKLFF.

As for this clone: An end of the junction does not agree with germline; a read error may underlie this. The V gene is TRBV6-1, the J gene TRBJ1-1; TRBD1 is a possible D gene (5 bases). The CDR3 spans 11 residues. Germline CDR1 MNHNS, CDR2 SASEGT. The CDR3 sequence is CASSDLSGRSF. The DNA for the CDR3 is TGTGCCAGCAGTGACCTATCGGGACGGTCCTTT.

This chain links TRBV19 with TRBJ2-1; D is possibly TRBD2 (5 bases). Trimming removed 3 bases at V and 5 bases at J, with 17 bases between. Germline V gene sequence: CDR1 LNHDA, CDR2 SQIVND (reference sequence). This CDR3 spans 16 amino acids. CDR3 in amino acids: CASSMRLAWSNNEQFF. The CDR3 coding sequence is TGTGCCAGTAGTATGCGGCTAGCTTGGTCAAACAATGAGCAGTTCTTC.

The DNA for the CDR3 is TGTGCCAGCTCGGTAGCGGGAGCTGCCAAAAACATTCAGTACTTC. Translation gives CASSVAGAAKNIQYF. The rearrangement links TRBV14 to TRBJ2-4; 9 bases match TRBD2. This CDR3 region has 15 residues. Germline CDR1 reads SGHDN; CDR2 reads FVKESK. V lost 8 bases, J lost 1 base, and 6 bases stayed unmatched. Full variable domain (remainder filled in from reference TRBV14 and TRBJ2-4): EAGVTQFPSHSVIEKGQTVTLRCDPISGHDNLYWYRRVMGKEIKFLLHFVKESKQDESGMPNNRFLAERTGGTYSTLKVQPAELEDSGVYFCASSVAGAAKNIQYFGAGTRLSVL.

J is TRBJ2-7 and V is TRBV5-6, with 7 bases that match TRBD2. The germline V gene has CDR1 SGHDT and CDR2 YYEEEE. There are 16 residues in the CDR3. With V trimmed by 0 bases and J by 0 bases, 6 bases remained unmatched. CDR3 residues: CASSLGVSGVSYEQYF. Here the CDR3 DNA reads TGTGCCAGCAGCTTGGGAGTGAGCGGGGTCTCCTACGAGCAGTACTTC.

This clone was counted once. V and J are TRBV12-3 or TRBV12-4 and TRBJ2-4, with TRBD2 identical over 7 bases. The CDR3 loop spans 11 amino acids. The J segment lost 10 bases and the V segment lost 7 bases, leaving 4 bases of the junction unmatched. The CDR3 is CASTTRGIQYF. The CDR3 DNA is TGTGCCAGCACTACGCGGGGGATTCAGTACTTC.

V is TRBV5-1 and J is TRBJ2-2; 11 nucleotides agree with TRBD2. The trim removed 5 bases at V and 5 bases at J, leaving 8 bases unmatched. Germline values: CDR1 SGHRS, CDR2 YFSETQ. This CDR3 spans 16 amino acids. The chain's CDR3 is CASSQLAGVGTGELFF. The CDR3 DNA reads TGCGCCAGCAGTCAACTAGCGGGAGTAGGAACCGGGGAGCTGTTTTTT.

V and J are TRBV27 and TRBJ2-7, with D unresolved. Trimming took 3 bases from V and 4 from J, leaving 16 bases between them. The CDR3 is 15 amino acids. Germline V lookup: CDR1 MNHEY, CDR2 SMNVEV (reference sequence). DNA for the CDR3: TGTGCCAGCAGTTTTAGAGGACCAGGAAGGTACGAGCAGTACTTC. Protein product: CASSFRGPGRYEQYF.

The genes are TRBV14 and TRBJ1-5; D not certain. CDR1 and CDR2 (germline): SGHDN, FVKESK. V lost 5 bases and J lost 4, with 12 bases in between. The CDR3 has 14 amino acids. CDR3 protein: CASSVGRGNQPQHF. In DNA form, the CDR3 reads TGTGCCAGCAGCGTAGGACGGGGTAATCAGCCCCAGCATTTT.

This chain uses TRBV6-5 with TRBJ2-7; D unresolved. This CDR3 has 15 residues. V was clipped by 8 bases and J by 3 bases, with 20 bases between them. The germline gives CDR1 MNHEY, CDR2 SVGAGI. CDR3: CASQTPRLGFYEQYF. CDR3 DNA sequence: TGTGCCAGCCAAACCCCAAGGTTAGGCTTCTACGAGCAGTACTTC.

The gene calls are TRBV19 and TRBJ1-5, with D hard to call. Trimming removed 2 bases from V and 0 bases from J, with 8 bases in between. The length of the CDR3 is 15 residues. Germline CDR1 is LNHDA and CDR2 is SQIVND (reference sequence). CDR3 coding DNA: TGTGCCAGTAGTATAAACCCGTATAGCAATCAGCCCCAGCATTTT. Amino acid sequence: CASSINPYSNQPQHF.

The chain employs TRBV30 and TRBJ2-5; D call uncertain. Germline lookup yields CDR1 GTSNPN and CDR2 SVGIG (reference sequence). The CDR3 has 13 residues. Trimming removed 4 bases from V and 1 base from J, with 10 bases in between. CDR3 nucleotides: TGTGCCTGGACCCGCGCAGTCCAAGAGACCCAGTACTTC. This translates into CAWTRAVQETQYF.

The chain combines TRBV7-2 with TRBJ2-1, with 8 bases lining up with TRBD1. The J segment lost 5 bases and the V segment lost 4 bases, leaving 13 bases of the junction unmatched. Germline lookup yields CDR1 SGHTA and CDR2 FQGNSA. The CDR3 consists of 17 residues. The CDR3 nucleotides read TGTGCCAGCAGCTCCCTCCTACCTGGGACAGGCGACAATGAGCAGTTCTTC. It codes for CASSSLLPGTGDNEQFF.

The chain links TRBV28 to TRBJ2-6, with 7 bases matching TRBD1. CDR3 length: 15 amino acids. Germline CDR1 MDHEN, CDR2 SYDVKM. V lost 6 bases to trimming and J lost 2 bases; unmatched junction nucleotides: 4. Here the CDR3 DNA reads TGTGCCAGCAGACCTACAGGGGCTGGGGCCAACGTCCTGACTTTC. Translation gives CASRPTGAGANVLTF.

The J gene is TRBJ2-2, the V gene TRBV18; 7 nucleotides line up with TRBD1. This CDR3 is built from 15 residues. The V gene end was trimmed by 4 bases and the J gene end by 1 base; junction bases not matched to a gene: 3. The germline gives CDR1 KGHSH, CDR2 LQKENI. CDR3 in amino acids: CASSQGQRNTGELFF. CDR3 sequence (DNA): TGTGCCAGCTCACAGGGACAGAGGAACACCGGGGAGCTGTTTTTT.

A note on this clone: At one of its ends the junction is not consistent with the germline gene, which may arise from a read error. The J gene is TRBJ1-1, the V gene TRBV2, with D unresolved. The CDR3 runs to 12 residues. Looked up from germline, CDR1 is SNHLY and CDR2 is FYNNEI. The CDR3 reads CASREANTEAFF. The CDR3 region has the DNA TGTGCCAGCAGGGAAGCGAACACTGAAGCTTTCTTT.

The chain recombines TRBV5-4 with TRBJ2-7; no clear D gene. Trimming pared 0 bases from V and 5 bases from J, leaving 6 bases between. Per the germline V gene, CDR1 is SGHNT and CDR2 is YYREEE (reference sequence). This CDR3 is 12 amino acids long. The CDR3 region is CASSLEADEQYF. CDR3 DNA sequence: TGTGCCAGCAGCTTGGAGGCAGACGAGCAGTACTTC. The whole variable domain, remainder taken from reference TRBV5-4 and TRBJ2-7, is ETGVTQSPTHLIKTRGQQVTLRCSSQSGHNTVSWYQQALGQGPQFIFQYYREEENGRGNFPPRFSGLQFPNYSSELNVNALELDDSALYLCASSLEADEQYFGPGTRLTVT.

The chain carries TRBV4-1 and TRBJ2-7; TRBD1 matches at 8 bases. V lost 3 bases and J lost 3; bases outside the gene matches: 4. Germline V gives CDR1 MGHRA, CDR2 YSYEKL. The CDR3 is 14 residues long. CDR3 in amino acids: CASSQSGTGYEQYF. In DNA, the CDR3 is TGCGCCAGCAGCCAGTCCGGGACAGGCTACGAGCAGTACTTC.

The chain has TRBV3-1 (or the pseudogene TRBV3-2) and TRBJ2-7; possibly TRBD2 for D (6 bases). Per the germline V gene, CDR1 is LGHDT and CDR2 is YNNKEL (reference sequence). There are 14 residues in the CDR3. V shed 4 bases and J shed 3 bases, with 13 bases lying between them. For the CDR3, the DNA is TGTGCCAGCAGCCCCCTCTGGGGAGGCTACGAGCAGTACTTC. It codes for CASSPLWGGYEQYF.

The sample holds one count of this clone. The rearrangement links TRBV30 to TRBJ1-2; TRBD1 is a possible D gene (6 bases). The V end lost 2 bases, the J end lost 7 bases, and 17 bases lay between the germline ends. The CDR3 covers 14 residues. Per the germline V gene, CDR1 is GTSNPN and CDR2 is SVGIG (reference sequence). The DNA of the CDR3 is TGTGCCTGGAGTCTCACAGGGTTTGGTCGTGGCTACACCTTC. It encodes CAWSLTGFGRGYTF.

The chain has TRBV24-1 and TRBJ1-5; no firm D call. The V and J ends lost 5 bases and 0 bases respectively, with 19 bases between them. CDR3 length equals 18 residues. Germline CDR1 KGHDR, CDR2 SFDVKD. CDR3 nucleotide sequence: TGTGCCACCAGTGCCTCTTGGGAACGGGCTTATAGCAATCAGCCCCAGCATTTT. Amino acids: CATSASWERAYSNQPQHF.

The chain couples TRBV9 to TRBJ2-2; the D gene is possibly TRBD2 (5 bases). The germline V gene encodes CDR1 SGDLS and CDR2 YYNGEE. The V and J ends lost 0 bases and 6 bases respectively, with 9 bases between them. The CDR3 has 14 amino acids. CDR3 sequence: CASSVESRAGELFF. In DNA, the CDR3 is TGTGCCAGCAGCGTAGAATCGAGGGCCGGGGAGCTGTTTTTT. The variable domain in full, with the rest retrieved from reference TRBV9 and TRBJ2-2, is DSGVTQTPKHLITATGQRVTLRCSPRSGDLSVYWYQQSLDQGLQFLIQYYNGEERAKGNILERFSAQQFPDLHSELNLSSLELGDSALYFCASSVESRAGELFFGEGSRLTVL.

The chain carries TRBV28 and TRBJ2-3, with D perhaps given as TRBD1 or TRBD2 (5 bases each). This CDR3 contains 14 residues. Per the germline V gene, CDR1 is MDHEN and CDR2 is SYDVKM. V lost 5 bases and J lost 6, with 15 bases in between. In DNA, the CDR3 is TGTGCCAGCAGTCTAAGGGGACCGCGGGATACGCAGTATTTT. This gives the protein CASSLRGPRDTQYF.

The rearrangement joins TRBV2 to TRBJ1-4; D is unresolved. With 2 bases removed from V and 3 bases from J, the gap between germline ends came to 10 bases. The CDR3 loop spans 15 amino acids. Germline V CDR1 and CDR2: SNHLY, FYNNEI. CDR3 nucleotide sequence: TGTGCCAGCAGTGAACTAGGAGCCGCTAATGAAAAACTGTTTTTT. Protein product: CASSELGAANEKLFF.

The chain couples TRBV3-1 (or the pseudogene TRBV3-2) to TRBJ1-6; 7 bases agree with TRBD1. The CDR3 runs 14 residues. Per germline, CDR1 LGHDT and CDR2 YNNKEL (reference sequence). Germline trimming cut 0 bases from V and 10 bases from J; bases unmatched to any gene: 3. CDR3 sequence (DNA): TGTGCCAGCAGCCAAGATCAGACAGGGTCACCCCTCCACTTT. It is translated as CASSQDQTGSPLHF.

This clone has only a few counts. This rearrangement joins TRBV28 to TRBJ2-6; TRBD2 might be the D (5 bases). Germline V gene sequence: CDR1 MDHEN, CDR2 SYDVKM. This CDR3 comprises 16 residues. V lost 1 base and J 0 bases, leaving 7 bases between the germline ends. In DNA, the CDR3 is TGTGCCAGCAGTTTATCGGGGTTCTCTGGGGCCAACGTCCTGACTTTC. Protein product: CASSLSGFSGANVLTF. Variable domain in full (rest from reference TRBV28 and TRBJ2-6): DVKVTQSSRYLVKRTGEKVFLECVQDMDHENMFWYRQDPGLGLRLIYFSYDVKMKEKGDIPEGYSVSREKKERFSLILESASTNQTSMYLCASSLSGFSGANVLTFGAGSRLTVL.

The CDR3 loop reads CASSPIDSNYGYTF. The DNA of the CDR3 is TGTGCCAGCTCACCAATCGACAGTAACTATGGCTACACCTTC. J is TRBJ1-2 and V is TRBV18, with D perhaps matching TRBD1 (5 bases). CDR3 length: 14 residues. Trimming removed 2 bases from V and 1 base from J, with 8 bases in between. Germline V gene sequence: CDR1 KGHSH, CDR2 LQKENI.

This rearrangement joins TRBV7-2 to TRBJ1-2; D is uncertain. The germline CDR1 and CDR2 sequences are SGHTA and FQGNSA. The germline V and J ends were trimmed by 2 bases and 4 bases, with 8 bases remaining between them. CDR3 length equals 13 residues. For the CDR3, the DNA is TGTGCCAGCAGCTTATATGGATTCTATGGCTACACCTTC. This encodes CASSLYGFYGYTF.